What follows describes a single TCR beta chain. This clonotype was counted ten times or more. The clone's antigen remains unknown. Base qualities are not recorded, but no much larger clone differs from it by a single base. These data come from a study of CD8 T cells in ankylosing spondylitis (dated by TCRdb to 2016 to 2017). For context, the study as a whole: The study profiled T cell receptor beta repertoires in healthy donors and ankylosing spondylitis patients to find disease-linked TCR variants. The full study cohort comprised 25 ankylosing spondylitis patients and over 95 healthy donors. Samples of peripheral blood were taken, and for ankylosing spondylitis patients, synovial fluid was collected as well. What the authors observed across the whole study: A TCR beta motif made up of seven or eight highly homologous amino acid variants appeared to be characteristic of blood from ankylosing spondylitis patients. Some of the motif variants had been reported before in the synovial fluid and blood of reactive arthritis patients, a finding that suggests common disease-initiation mechanisms. The disease-linked clones had a CD8+ phenotype and were found at relatively low frequencies in peripheral blood. According to the report, matched synovial fluid samples from ankylosing spondylitis patients were significantly enriched for the disease-linked clones.

The instrument was an Illumina HiSeq 2500. TCR beta libraries were prepared by quantitative 5'-RACE with molecular barcodes. Per the source publication's procedure: A new computational method, built on a probabilistic model of VDJ rearrangement, was used to identify disease-linked TCR variants. The public reads were reanalyzed by TCRdb: fastp trimming at Q25, MiXCR alignment, in-frame beta chains only. Records with the same CDR3 protein are collapsed into one entry carrying the most frequent genes and DNA. These V and J calls derive from TCRdb rather than the authors' analysis. The sample table contains approximately 200,000 distinct CDR3 sequences; only one count was recorded for around 13% of them. About 11% of the sample rests with the top ten. V was cut back by 5 bases and J by 2 bases, leaving a gap of 11 bases between them. Taken from the germline V gene (reference sequence), the CDR1 and CDR2 loops are MNHEY and SMNVEV. From cysteine to phenylalanine, the CDR3 is 14 amino acids long. Only the CDR3 DNA is retained, 42 bases long and in frame from the first base.

The V and J segments used are TRBV27 and TRBJ2-3; the D gene identity is not certain. The sequenced sample consisted of blood, either unsorted or a sorted T cell fraction (not recorded which). This TCR was sampled from a female donor with ankylosing spondylitis or in good health (not recorded which). The CDR3 region reads CASSPGPPTDTQYF. The DNA is TGTGCCAGCAGTCCGGGTCCCCCCACAGATACGCAGTATTTT.